Listed here are 10 T cell receptor beta chains from one sample, sequenced in a study of shared clonotypes between healthy human individuals. The naive CD8 fraction comprised CD45RO-negative cells positively selected for CCR7 and excluded terminally differentiated effector memory CD45RA+ cells. TCRdb keeps only in-frame clones here, not all; method: immunoSEQ multiplex PCR. The sample lists millions of clones, roughly 95% occurring once. What was sequenced was naive CD8+ T cells sorted from blood. These receptors all stem from a man aged 18 to 35 in good health.

The chain combines TRBV28 with TRBJ2-5, with 7 bases lining up with TRBD2. The CDR3 is made up of 13 amino acids. V was pared by 6 bases and J by 3 bases, with 4 bases of the junction left unmatched. CDR1 and CDR2 from the germline V gene are MDHEN and SYDVKM. The chain's CDR3 is CASRESGEETQYF. In DNA, the CDR3 is TGTGCCAGCAGAGAAAGCGGGGAAGAGACCCAGTACTTC. Together with reference TRBV28 and TRBJ2-5, the CDR3 gives the full variable domain: DVKVTQSSRYLVKRTGEKVFLECVQDMDHENMFWYRQDPGLGLRLIYFSYDVKMKEKGDIPEGYSVSREKKERFSLILESASTNQTSMYLCASRESGEETQYFGPGTRLLVL.

The chain is built from TRBV2 and TRBJ2-1, with D uncertain. CDR3 length equals 12 residues. V was pared by 3 bases and J by 5 bases, with 5 bases between. The germline gives CDR1 SNHLY, CDR2 FYNNEI. CDR3 in DNA: TGTGCCAGCAGTGACTGGGACAATGAGCAGTTCTTC. Translated: CASSDWDNEQFF. Using reference TRBV2 and TRBJ2-1 for the parts outside the CDR3, the full variable domain is EPEVTQTPSHQVTQMGQEVILRCVPISNHLYFYWYRQILGQKVEFLVSFYNNEISEKSEIFDDQFSVERPDGSNFTLKIRSTKLEDSAMYFCASSDWDNEQFFGPGTRLTVL.

V and J are TRBV28 and TRBJ1-2, with D possibly being TRBD1 (6 bases). Germline V gives CDR1 MDHEN, CDR2 SYDVKM. This CDR3 has 11 amino acids. The CDR3 loop reads CATGDNYGYTF. The CDR3, as DNA: TGTGCGACAGGTGATAACTATGGCTACACCTTC.

The V gene is TRBV14, the J gene TRBJ2-6, with D uncertain. The length of the CDR3 is 18 residues. In germline, CDR1 is SGHDN, CDR2 FVKESK. The V gene lost 3 bases and the J gene lost 2 bases, with 17 bases spanning the gap. Here the CDR3 reads CASSHSRAIWAGANVLTF. Here the CDR3 DNA reads TGTGCCAGCAGCCACTCCCGGGCCATTTGGGCTGGGGCCAACGTCCTGACTTTC.

This clone was seen only once. The chain employs TRBV30 and TRBJ1-3; D gene ambiguous. Germline V lookup: CDR1 GTSNPN, CDR2 SVGIG (reference sequence). V dropped 2 bases and J dropped 2 bases, with 4 bases sitting between them. The CDR3 is 12 amino acids. This CDR3 reads CAWSPPGNTIYF. The CDR3 DNA follows: TGTGCCTGGAGTCCCCCTGGAAACACCATATATTTT.

The chain carries TRBV28 and TRBJ2-1; perhaps TRBD2 as D (5 bases). Germline CDR1 reads MDHEN; CDR2 reads SYDVKM. Trimming stripped 5 bases from V and 2 bases from J, with 10 bases between. CDR3 length equals 14 residues. CDR3 nucleotides: TGTGCCAGCAGTATACCCGGGGCCTACAATGAGCAGTTCTTC. Amino acids: CASSIPGAYNEQFF.

The chain joins TRBV7-9 to TRBJ2-5; maybe TRBD1 (5 bases). CDR1 is SEHNR, CDR2 FQNEAQ, per germline (reference sequence). Trimming left V 4 bases short and J 5 bases short, with 23 bases between. The CDR3 totals 17 residues. This CDR3 reads CASSSPARRGSVETQYF. The CDR3 DNA follows: TGTGCCAGCAGCTCCCCCGCTCGTAGGGGTTCAGTGGAGACCCAGTACTTC. The variable domain in full, completed from reference TRBV7-9 and TRBJ2-5, reads DTGVSQNPRHKITKRGQNVTFRCDPISEHNRLYWYRQTLGQGPEFLTYFQNEAQLEKSRLLSDRFSAERPKGSFSTLEIQRTEQGDSAMYLCASSSPARRGSVETQYFGPGTRLLVL.

About this clone: The same CDR3 is also encoded by other DNA sequences in this sample. The CDR3 sequence: CASRTGGLETQYF. CDR3 bases: TGCGCCAGCAGGACAGGGGGCTTGGAGACCCAGTACTTC. V and J are TRBV5-1 and TRBJ2-5, with 10 bases lining up with TRBD1. Germline CDR1 SGHRS, CDR2 YFSETQ. The CDR3 spans 13 residues. V was clipped by 5 bases and J by 5 bases; unmatched bases: 3.

This clone occurred once. This chain links TRBV5-6 with TRBJ1-1, with a weak D call TRBD1 (6 bases). The CDR3 is 17 residues long. Trimming pared 4 bases from V and 5 bases from J, leaving 24 bases between. Germline-derived CDR1 and CDR2 are SGHDT and YYEEEE. CDR3 protein: CASSIAEGEGPWTEAFF. The DNA for the CDR3 is TGTGCCAGCAGCATTGCCGAGGGGGAGGGACCTTGGACTGAAGCTTTCTTT.

This clone came up a few times. V and J are TRBV6-6 and TRBJ1-3; no reliable D call. Germline CDR1 and CDR2: MNHNY and SVGAGI (reference sequence). This CDR3 is built from 14 residues. The V end was cut by 7 bases, the J end by 0 bases, with 10 bases between. CDR3 bases: TGTGCCAGCACCCCCTCGGGCTCTGGAAACACCATATATTTT. Translation: CASTPSGSGNTIYF.